These 30 T cell receptor beta chains originate from one sample sequenced in a study of control samples from healthy donors and cancer patients. The table came from immunoSEQ multiplex PCR; TCRdb's copy has only in-frame clones and leaves some out. The repertoire holds 100,000 to 150,000 clones, 70% to 90% seen once, with 30% to 40% in the top ten. Sequenced input: blood. The receptors come from a man aged 45 to 65 in good health.

The genes are TRBV6-6 and TRBJ1-1; no clear D gene. The CDR3 totals 14 residues. The germline CDR1 and CDR2 sequences are MNHNY and SVGAGI (reference sequence). V lost 2 bases and J lost 4, with 11 bases in between. The CDR3 nucleotides read TGTGCCAGCAGTTACGACCCCCTAGGCACTGAAGCTTTCTTT. It yields the protein CASSYDPLGTEAFF.

This sequence joins TRBV2 and TRBJ1-5; 8 positions agree with TRBD1. The CDR3 length is 16 residues. The germline gives CDR1 SNHLY, CDR2 FYNNEI. V shed 3 bases, J shed 5 bases, and the junction held 9 bases outside the gene matches. This CDR3 is CASSDSPGQADQPQHF. The DNA of the CDR3 is TGTGCCAGCAGTGACTCTCCGGGACAGGCTGATCAGCCCCAGCATTTT.

This clone showed up just once. The genes are TRBV11-2 and TRBJ1-4, with D uncertain. The V gene's germline CDR1 is SGHAT and CDR2 FQNNGV. The V end was cut by 2 bases, the J end by 7 bases, with 17 bases between. The CDR3 contains 16 residues. In DNA, the CDR3 is TGTGCCAGCAGCTTAAGGCCGTCGACACACGCTGAAAAACTGTTTTTT. Amino acids: CASSLRPSTHAEKLFF.

The V call is TRBV27, the J call TRBJ1-2; 10 positions match TRBD1. Trimming at V came to 3 bases and at J to 6 bases, leaving 10 bases not matched to a gene. This CDR3 is built from 16 residues. CDR1 and CDR2 (germline): MNHEY, SMNVEV (reference sequence). CDR3 DNA sequence: TGTGCCAGCAGTTTCAAAGGGACAGGGGCAGGAGATGGCTACACCTTC. It yields the protein CASSFKGTGAGDGYTF.

This chain joins TRBV4-3 and TRBJ2-3; 9 bases align to TRBD2. This CDR3 has 16 residues. V lost 0 bases, J lost 4 bases, and 5 bases stayed unmatched. Germline CDR1 reads LGHNA; CDR2 reads YSLEER. CDR3 sequence (DNA): TGCGCCAGCAGCCAAGATCTAACTAGCGGGTCAGATACGCAGTATTTT. This codes for CASSQDLTSGSDTQYF.

The genes are TRBV7-9 and TRBJ2-7, with 8 bases fitting TRBD1. The CDR3 consists of 13 residues. Germline-derived CDR1 and CDR2 are SEHNR and FQNEAQ (reference sequence). The ends lost 5 bases at V and 7 bases at J; junction bases unmatched: 7. CDR3 coding DNA: TGTGCCAGCAGCGATCGGGACAGGTGGGAGCAGTACTTC. Translating it yields CASSDRDRWEQYF.

The chain links TRBV19 to TRBJ1-1; 8 bases match TRBD1. This CDR3 is 13 amino acids long. CDR1 is LNHDA and CDR2 is SQIVND in the germline V gene (reference sequence). The V gene end was trimmed by 1 base and the J gene end by 10 bases; junction bases not matched to a gene: 5. CDR3 amino acids: CASSIVSQGVAFF. CDR3 DNA: TGTGCCAGTAGTATAGTATCACAGGGGGTAGCTTTCTTT.

V usage is TRBV12-3 or TRBV12-4 and J usage is TRBJ1-1; D remains ambiguous. This CDR3 spans 13 amino acids. The germline V and J ends were trimmed by 3 bases and 1 base, with 6 bases remaining between them. The CDR3: CASSFERNTEAFF. As DNA, the CDR3 is TGTGCCAGCAGTTTTGAGAGGAACACTGAAGCTTTCTTT.

In DNA form, the CDR3 reads TGTGCCAGCAGCTTATCCCGGACAGGGCAAGAGACCCAGTACTTC. This translates into CASSLSRTGQETQYF. The genes are TRBV7-2 and TRBJ2-5; 8 bases align to TRBD1. The junction had 4 bases not matched to a gene; V was cut back by 2 bases and J by 2 bases. There are 15 residues in the CDR3. Germline V gene lookup returns CDR1 SGHTA and CDR2 FQGNSA.

The sample holds one count of this clone. The chain is built from TRBV3-1 (or the pseudogene TRBV3-2) and TRBJ1-4; possibly TRBD1 for D (6 bases). This CDR3 comprises 14 residues. V was trimmed by 2 bases and J by 8 bases, leaving 12 bases between them. Germline lookup yields CDR1 LGHDT and CDR2 YNNKEL (reference sequence). The CDR3 loop is CASSQQGTREKLFF. The CDR3 DNA follows: TGTGCCAGCAGCCAACAGGGGACGCGGGAAAAACTGTTTTTT.

This CDR3 reads CASSPRGLAGGDEQFF. CDR3 nucleotide sequence: TGTGCCAGCAGTCCCCGGGGACTAGCGGGGGGGGATGAGCAGTTCTTC. The chain uses TRBV27 and TRBJ2-1; 16 bases fit TRBD2. Looked up from germline, CDR1 is MNHEY and CDR2 is SMNVEV (reference sequence). V was pared by 5 bases and J by 8 bases, with 6 bases of the junction left unmatched. The CDR3 spans 16 residues.

This chain joins TRBV6-2 or TRBV6-3 and TRBJ2-2, with TRBD2 identical over 9 bases. CDR3 length: 16 residues. The junction had 7 bases not matched to a gene; V was cut back by 2 bases and J by 6 bases. Germline CDR1 and CDR2: MNHEY and SVGEGT. The CDR3 region is CASSYGGGGFPGELFF. In DNA form, the CDR3 reads TGTGCCAGCAGTTACGGCGGGGGGGGATTCCCCGGGGAGCTGTTTTTT.

V usage is TRBV6-5 and J usage is TRBJ1-1; 10 bases are a match to TRBD1. This CDR3 region has 14 residues. The germline V gene has CDR1 MNHEY and CDR2 SVGAGI. Trimming took 3 bases from V and 12 from J; bases not matched to a gene: 10. CDR3 DNA sequence: TGTGCCAGCAGTTATCCGGGACAGGGGACAAGGACTTTCTTT. Residues: CASSYPGQGTRTFF.

This clone turned up a few times. The chain links TRBV23-1 to TRBJ1-5, with 12 nucleotides matching TRBD1. TRBV23-1 is classed as an ORF, of uncertain function. With V trimmed by 4 bases and J by 2 bases, 9 bases remained unmatched. The CDR3 extends over 18 amino acids. CDR3 bases: TGCGCCAGCAGTCCCCGGGACAGGGGGCATGGGGGCAATCAGCCCCAGCATTTT. This gives the protein CASSPRDRGHGGNQPQHF.

The gene calls are TRBV6-6 and TRBJ1-1; the D gene is possibly TRBD1 (5 bases). V lost 2 bases, J lost 3 bases, and 10 bases lay in between. From germline, CDR1 is MNHNY and CDR2 SVGAGI (reference sequence). CDR3 length: 14 amino acids. The CDR3 DNA is TGTGCCAGCAGTTACCAGGGATCGGACACTGAAGCTTTCTTT. It codes for CASSYQGSDTEAFF.

V and J are TRBV27 and TRBJ1-4; 7 bases map to TRBD1. The junction had 4 bases not matched to a gene; V was cut back by 5 bases and J by 7 bases. The germline gives CDR1 MNHEY, CDR2 SMNVEV (reference sequence). The CDR3 runs 13 residues. The DNA of the CDR3 is TGTGCCAGCAGTAGACAGGGCAGTGAAAAACTGTTTTTT. Protein sequence: CASSRQGSEKLFF. Combining the CDR3 with reference TRBV27 and TRBJ1-4 gives the whole variable domain EAQVTQNPRYLITVTGKKLTVTCSQNMNHEYMSWYRQDPGLGLRQIYYSMNVEVTDKGDVPEGYKVSRKEKRNFPLILESPSPNQTSLYFCASSRQGSEKLFFGSGTQLSVL.

J is TRBJ2-3 and V is TRBV5-5; the match to TRBD2 covers 11 bases. V was clipped by 2 bases and J by 1 base; unmatched bases: 0. This CDR3 region has 15 residues. Per germline, CDR1 SGHKS and CDR2 YYEKEE (reference sequence). CDR3 in amino acids: CASSLLAGGTDTQYF. The CDR3 DNA follows: TGTGCCAGCAGCTTACTAGCGGGGGGCACAGATACGCAGTATTTT.

The DNA of the CDR3 is TGTGCCAGCAGCTTCTTACCGGGACAACAGAACACTGAAGCTTTCTTT. Its translation is CASSFLPGQQNTEAFF. The V call is TRBV5-5, the J call TRBJ1-1; perhaps TRBD1 as D (6 bases). This CDR3 contains 16 residues. Trimming cost V 2 bases and J 1 base, with 15 bases left between them. CDR1 is SGHKS, CDR2 YYEKEE, per germline (reference sequence).

This clone was seen once. The chain combines TRBV4-3 with TRBJ2-2, with D perhaps matching TRBD1 (6 bases). There are 15 residues in the CDR3. Germline-derived CDR1 and CDR2 are LGHNA and YSLEER. V was pared by 1 base and J by 7 bases, with 13 bases between. DNA of the CDR3: TGCGCCAGCAGCCAAGCGCAGGGGTCGGGCGGGGAGCTGTTTTTT. The encoded protein is CASSQAQGSGGELFF.

The chain has TRBV19 and TRBJ1-1; a weak D match, TRBD1 (5 bases). The germline V and J ends were trimmed by 5 bases and 5 bases, with 12 bases remaining between them. Germline V CDR1 and CDR2: LNHDA, SQIVND (reference sequence). This CDR3 spans 13 amino acids. Written as DNA, the CDR3 is TGTGCCAGTAGTGACCAGGGAGGAACTGAAGCTTTCTTT. This translates into CASSDQGGTEAFF.

J is TRBJ2-1 and V is TRBV6-2 or TRBV6-3, with 10 nucleotides matching TRBD1. Unmatched junction bases numbered 9, after V lost 2 bases and J lost 8 bases. This CDR3 is 16 amino acids long. Germline V gene sequence: CDR1 MNHEY, CDR2 SVGEGT. Here the CDR3 DNA reads TGTGCCAGCAGTTACGAGGGGACAGGGGTAATCGATGAGCAGTTCTTC. Translation gives CASSYEGTGVIDEQFF.

A single count supports this clone. The chain links TRBV5-1 to TRBJ2-5; 8 positions agree with TRBD1. Germline values: CDR1 SGHRS, CDR2 YFSETQ. The V and J ends lost 4 bases and 2 bases, in that order; junction bases with no gene match: 4. The CDR3 spans 14 residues. The CDR3 is CASSPGTGQETQYF. Here the CDR3 DNA reads TGCGCCAGCAGCCCGGGGACAGGTCAAGAGACCCAGTACTTC.

This chain uses TRBV2 with TRBJ1-1, with 10 bases identical to TRBD1. Germline V gives CDR1 SNHLY, CDR2 FYNNEI. The CDR3 is 14 residues long. J gave up 1 base and V 9 bases, and 5 bases lay outside the gene matches. CDR3 DNA sequence: TGTGCCAGTTATGACAGGGGGCAGAACACTGAAGCTTTCTTT. Translating gives CASYDRGQNTEAFF.

This rearrangement joins TRBV14 to TRBJ1-2; D is uncertain. This CDR3 spans 12 amino acids. CDR1 is SGHDN and CDR2 is FVKESK in the germline V gene. V was pared by 3 bases and J by 4 bases, with 6 bases between. The CDR3 sequence is CASSQRGYGYTF. The CDR3 nucleotides are TGTGCCAGCAGCCAGCGGGGCTATGGCTACACCTTC. Full variable domain (remainder filled in from reference TRBV14 and TRBJ1-2): EAGVTQFPSHSVIEKGQTVTLRCDPISGHDNLYWYRRVMGKEIKFLLHFVKESKQDESGMPNNRFLAERTGGTYSTLKVQPAELEDSGVYFCASSQRGYGYTFGSGTRLTVV.

The chain has TRBV18 and TRBJ2-7; no clear D. Germline V gives CDR1 KGHSH, CDR2 LQKENI. Trimming stripped 3 bases from V and 2 bases from J, with 8 bases between. This CDR3 spans 13 amino acids. The CDR3 bases are TGTGCCAGCTCACCGGTGCCCACCTACGAGCAGTACTTC. Amino acids: CASSPVPTYEQYF.

V usage is TRBV3-1 (or the pseudogene TRBV3-2) and J usage is TRBJ2-5; 10 bases are shared with TRBD1. The junction had 7 bases not matched to a gene; V was cut back by 2 bases and J by 4 bases. CDR1 is LGHDT, CDR2 YNNKEL, per germline (reference sequence). The CDR3 runs to 16 residues. The CDR3 DNA is TGTGCCAGCAGCCAAAGGGTGACAGGGGGCCCAGAGACCCAGTACTTC. It is translated as CASSQRVTGGPETQYF.

This sequence joins TRBV4-1 and TRBJ1-2; D is perhaps TRBD1 (5 bases). The CDR3 length is 14 residues. Trimming stripped 0 bases from V and 5 bases from J, with 10 bases between. The germline gives CDR1 MGHRA, CDR2 YSYEKL. DNA for the CDR3: TGCGCCAGCAGCCAAGATACCAGGGAGTATGGCTACACCTTC. Amino acids: CASSQDTREYGYTF.

This chain uses TRBV19 with TRBJ1-2; 11 nucleotides match TRBD1. The CDR3 has 14 amino acids. The trim removed 3 bases at V and 8 bases at J, leaving 5 bases unmatched. Germline V CDR1 and CDR2: LNHDA, SQIVND (reference sequence). Written as DNA, the CDR3 is TGTGCCAGTAGTATGCCGGGACAGGGGGTAGGCTACACCTTC. Protein: CASSMPGQGVGYTF.

The rearrangement joins TRBV2 to TRBJ2-1; TRBD1 or TRBD2 may be the D gene (5 bases each). Germline V gene lookup returns CDR1 SNHLY and CDR2 FYNNEI. The CDR3 contains 11 residues. V lost 8 bases and J 13 bases, leaving 15 bases between the germline ends. The DNA for the CDR3 is TGTGCCAGCGCCGGCGGGCAGGGACAGTTCTTC. Protein: CASAGGQGQFF.

The V and J genes are TRBV9 and TRBJ2-7; 9 bases agree with TRBD1. The V gene's germline CDR1 is SGDLS and CDR2 YYNGEE. The V segment lost 4 bases and the J segment 6 bases; nucleotides outside the gene matches: 14. This CDR3 region has 16 residues. Here the CDR3 DNA reads TGTGCCAGCAGCCCATCCCGGGACAGGGTCGGCTTCGAGCAGTACTTC. This codes for CASSPSRDRVGFEQYF.